These 22 T cell receptor beta chains share one sample of origin, sequenced in a study of post-analysis software for immune sequencing data. Study-level findings and limits: Controls showed lower frequencies than patients for roughly five TRBV segments, and TRBV5-6, TRBV5-1 and TRBV20-1 were among these.

Unique molecular identifiers tagged the TCR beta cDNA libraries. TCRdb used MiXCR to reprocess the PCR reads, holding one entry per CDR3 protein. The sample carries about 500,000 distinct CDR3 sequences, over 35% recorded once. Antigen specificity for these receptors is unknown. The sequenced sample was blood. These receptors originate from a girl between 5 and 17 years old with multiple sclerosis.

In nucleotides, the CDR3 is TGTGCCAGTAGTCCTTTCCGGGACAGGGGGCCGAGGGATACGCAGTATTTT. Protein product: CASSPFRDRGPRDTQYF. The chain combines TRBV19 with TRBJ2-3, with 12 nucleotides matching TRBD1. This CDR3 region has 17 residues. CDR1 and CDR2 (germline): LNHDA, SQIVND (reference sequence). Trimming at V came to 5 bases and at J to 6 bases, leaving 12 bases not matched to a gene.

This chain connects TRBV4-3 to TRBJ2-1; no reliable D call. V gave up 0 bases and J gave up 8 bases, with 11 bases separating them. The CDR3 is made up of 14 amino acids. Germline CDR1 and CDR2: LGHNA and YSLEER. This CDR3 is CASSQDLSSYEQFF. CDR3 DNA sequence: TGCGCCAGCAGCCAAGATCTATCCTCTTATGAGCAGTTCTTC.

This clonotype has only a few counts. V usage is TRBV29-1 and J usage is TRBJ1-1, with a possible D match to TRBD1 (5 bases). The ends were cut back, 2 bases at V and 5 bases at J, with 6 bases in the middle. There are 11 residues in the CDR3. CDR1 SQVTM and CDR2 ANQGSEA come from the germline V gene. The chain's CDR3 is CSVERTTEAFF. The CDR3 DNA is TGCAGCGTTGAAAGGACAACTGAAGCTTTCTTT.

The rearrangement links TRBV6-6 to TRBJ2-7; D unresolved. Germline V lookup: CDR1 MNHNY, CDR2 SVGAGI (reference sequence). This CDR3 spans 12 amino acids. The ends were cut back, 10 bases at V and 6 bases at J, with 16 bases in the middle. The CDR3 DNA reads TGTGCCACTCGCGGACCCACCTTCGAGCAGTACTTC. It codes for CATRGPTFEQYF.

The chain joins TRBV3-1 to TRBJ2-1; D unclear. Trimming cost V 0 bases and J 5 bases, with 11 bases left between them. The length of the CDR3 is 15 residues. Germline assignment: CDR1 LGHDT and CDR2 YNNKEL (reference sequence). This chain's CDR3 is CASSQDRLQNNEQFF. CDR3 sequence (DNA): TGTGCCAGCAGCCAAGATAGGTTACAGAACAATGAGCAGTTCTTC.

This clonotype has a handful of counts. This sequence joins TRBV20-1 and TRBJ2-5; a weak D match, TRBD2 (5 bases). CDR3 length: 14 residues. V was pared by 0 bases and J by 0 bases, with 8 bases between. Germline CDR1 and CDR2: DFQATT and SNEGSKA (reference sequence). The CDR3 nucleotides are TGCAGTGCTAGAGAGACGGGGTACCAAGAGACCCAGTACTTC. As protein: CSARETGYQETQYF.

The chain combines TRBV24-1 with TRBJ2-1; 8 positions agree with TRBD1. Looked up from germline, CDR1 is KGHDR and CDR2 is SFDVKD. J gave up 1 base and V 9 bases, and 10 bases lay outside the gene matches. The CDR3 runs to 16 residues. The CDR3 region is CATAHPRGRSYNEQFF. CDR3 DNA sequence: TGTGCCACCGCACACCCCAGGGGGCGATCCTACAATGAGCAGTTCTTC.

The chain is built from TRBV28 and TRBJ2-7; tentatively, D is TRBD1 or TRBD2 (5 bases each). Germline assignment: CDR1 MDHEN and CDR2 SYDVKM. The CDR3 contains 16 residues. Trimming took 5 bases from V and 0 from J, leaving 17 bases between them. CDR3 DNA: TGTGCCAGCAGTCCTGGACTCTGGGGGAGCTCCTACGAGCAGTACTTC. It specifies CASSPGLWGSSYEQYF.

The chain has TRBV28 and TRBJ2-7; D ambiguous. The V end was cut by 5 bases, the J end by 1 base, with 12 bases between. CDR3 size: 14 residues. The germline V gene has CDR1 MDHEN and CDR2 SYDVKM. CDR3 in amino acids: CASSLISVSYEQYF. The CDR3, as DNA: TGTGCCAGCAGTCTGATCTCGGTTTCCTACGAGCAGTACTTC.

This clonotype was recorded at least ten times. The chain uses TRBV6-1 and TRBJ2-7, with D uncertain. This CDR3 is 15 amino acids long. Trimming took off 0 bases at V and 2 bases at J, with 11 bases between the two ends. Per the germline V gene, CDR1 is MNHNS and CDR2 is SASEGT. CDR3 sequence reads: CASSEANGYPYEQYF. In DNA, the CDR3 is TGTGCCAGCAGTGAAGCAAACGGGTACCCCTACGAGCAGTACTTC.

The CDR3 nucleotides read TGCAGCGTTGTGGACAGGATATATGGCTACACCTTC. As protein: CSVVDRIYGYTF. The chain combines TRBV29-1 with TRBJ1-2; 7 bases are shared with TRBD1. The CDR3 spans 12 residues. The germline V gene has CDR1 SQVTM and CDR2 ANQGSEA. With V trimmed by 4 bases and J by 5 bases, 4 bases remained unmatched.

This chain uses TRBV15 with TRBJ1-5; 9 bases map to TRBD1. J gave up 1 base and V 7 bases, and 5 bases lay outside the gene matches. CDR1 and CDR2 from the germline V gene are LNHNV and YYDKDF (reference sequence). This CDR3 has 15 amino acids. The DNA for the CDR3 is TGTGCCACCACGGACAGGGGATGGAGCAATCAGCCCCAGCATTTT. It codes for CATTDRGWSNQPQHF.

The chain links TRBV29-1 to TRBJ1-4; D is unclear. The CDR3 is made up of 12 amino acids. V dropped 3 bases and J dropped 13 bases, with 15 bases sitting between them. Germline-derived CDR1 and CDR2 are SQVTM and ANQGSEA. In nucleotides, the CDR3 is TGCAGCGTTGAGACCCGCCGGCGGGGACTGTTTTTT. This encodes CSVETRRRGLFF.

V usage is TRBV20-1 and J usage is TRBJ1-2; TRBD1 might be the D (5 bases). The CDR3 is 13 amino acids. Deletions cut 0 bases from V and 4 bases from J, with 9 bases between. Germline assignment: CDR1 DFQATT and CDR2 SNEGSKA (reference sequence). As DNA, the CDR3 is TGCAGTGCTAGAGATACAGGCTTCTATGGCTACACCTTC. Translation: CSARDTGFYGYTF.

CDR3 in amino acids: CSVNRDGITNEQFF. DNA for the CDR3: TGCAGTGTAAACCGGGACGGGATCACTAATGAGCAGTTCTTC. The chain uses TRBV20-1 and TRBJ2-1; D may be TRBD1 or TRBD2 (5 bases each). CDR1 is DFQATT, CDR2 SNEGSKA, per germline (reference sequence). There are 14 residues in the CDR3. Trimming took 7 bases from V and 7 from J, leaving 20 bases between them.

Details on this clonotype: A much bigger clone sits one base away, suggesting this may be a read error. The V gene is TRBV29-1, the J gene TRBJ2-4; 7 bases agree with TRBD2. The assigned J gene may be wrong: the sequence end matches TRBJ2-5 better. From germline, CDR1 is SQVTM and CDR2 ANQGSEA. The CDR3 spans 14 residues. CDR3 in amino acids: CGVDLLANQETQYF. CDR3 coding DNA: TGCGGCGTGGACCTACTAGCGAACCAAGAGACCCAGTACTTC.

This clonotype has just a few counts. V and J are TRBV10-3 and TRBJ2-1; TRBD2 agrees at 9 bases. This CDR3 region has 16 residues. The germline V gene encodes CDR1 ENHRY and CDR2 SYGVKD. V trimming: 6 bases; J trimming: 4 bases; junction bases outside the gene matches: 10. CDR3 DNA sequence: TGTGCCATCAGGGCGGGAGGGCAGCCTGGATACAATGAGCAGTTCTTC. This encodes CAIRAGGQPGYNEQFF.

The chain joins TRBV5-1 to TRBJ2-1; TRBD2 matches at 10 bases. Germline loops: CDR1 SGHRS, CDR2 YFSETQ. After removal of 0 bases from V and 2 bases from J, the junction contained 8 bases not matched to a gene. The CDR3 consists of 18 residues. The CDR3 nucleotides read TGCGCCAGCAGCTTGGCCACTAGCGGGAACAACGCCTACAATGAGCAGTTCTTC. It is translated as CASSLATSGNNAYNEQFF. Filled out from reference TRBV5-1 and TRBJ2-1, the complete variable domain reads KAGVTQTPRYLIKTRGQQVTLSCSPISGHRSVSWYQQTPGQGLQFLFEYFSETQRNKGNFPGRFSGRQFSNSRSEMNVSTLELGDSALYLCASSLATSGNNAYNEQFFGPGTRLTVL.

The sample holds a few counts of this clonotype. V and J are TRBV4-3 and TRBJ2-1; D uncertain. Germline V gene lookup returns CDR1 LGHNA and CDR2 YSLEER. Deletions cut 0 bases from V and 0 bases from J, with 9 bases between. CDR3 length: 16 residues. The CDR3 sequence: CASSQDRILSYNEQFF. CDR3 DNA: TGCGCCAGCAGCCAAGACAGGATACTCTCCTACAATGAGCAGTTCTTC.

The J gene is TRBJ1-1, the V gene TRBV6-5; possibly TRBD1 for D (5 bases). In germline, CDR1 is MNHEY, CDR2 SVGAGI. V lost 0 bases and J lost 8, with 16 bases in between. The CDR3 runs 15 residues. CDR3 sequence reads: CASSYSGQGLMEAFF. In nucleotides, the CDR3 is TGTGCCAGCAGTTACTCTGGTCAGGGTCTAATGGAAGCTTTCTTT.

The V gene is TRBV4-1, the J gene TRBJ1-2; no clear D. The CDR3 is 16 amino acids. Trimming took off 1 base at V and 6 bases at J, with 18 bases between the two ends. CDR1 is MGHRA, CDR2 YSYEKL, per germline. CDR3 sequence: CASSQAPGLHTDGYTF. In DNA, the CDR3 is TGCGCCAGCAGCCAAGCGCCGGGTCTTCATACGGATGGCTACACCTTC.

DNA for the CDR3: TGTGCCAGCAGCTCGACTAGCGGGAGAATCACCGGGGAGCTGTTTTTT. Translation gives CASSSTSGRITGELFF. V usage is TRBV7-8 and J usage is TRBJ2-2, with TRBD2 identical over 12 bases. The germline CDR1 and CDR2 sequences are SGHVS and FQNEAQ. The V segment lost 4 bases and the J segment 4 bases; nucleotides outside the gene matches: 4. The CDR3 runs 16 residues.